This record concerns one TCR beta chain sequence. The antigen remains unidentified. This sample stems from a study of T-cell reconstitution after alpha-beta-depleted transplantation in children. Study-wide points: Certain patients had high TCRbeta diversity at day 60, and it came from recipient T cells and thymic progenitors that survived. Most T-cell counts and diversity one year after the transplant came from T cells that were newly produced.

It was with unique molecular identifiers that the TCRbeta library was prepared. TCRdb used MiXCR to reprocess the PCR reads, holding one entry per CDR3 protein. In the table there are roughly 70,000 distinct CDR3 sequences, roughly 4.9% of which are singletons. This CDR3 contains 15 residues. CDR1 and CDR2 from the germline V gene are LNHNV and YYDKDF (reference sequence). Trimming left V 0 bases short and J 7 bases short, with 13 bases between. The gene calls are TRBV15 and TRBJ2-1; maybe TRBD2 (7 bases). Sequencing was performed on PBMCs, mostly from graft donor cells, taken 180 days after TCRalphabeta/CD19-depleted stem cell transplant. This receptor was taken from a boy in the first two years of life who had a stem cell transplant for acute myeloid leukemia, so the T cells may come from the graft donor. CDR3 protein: CATSRDRGAVNEQFF. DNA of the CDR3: TGTGCCACCAGCAGAGATCGGGGGGCGGTAAATGAGCAGTTCTTC.